Each of the 5 T cell receptor beta chains below was sequenced from the same sample in a study of PD-L1 blockade in urothelial cancer. Time point defined: pretreatment peripheral blood. Assay: immunoSEQ multiplex PCR; the TCRdb copy retains only in-frame clones and omits some. The table lists roughly 67,000 clones, about 90% of them singletons. The specimen comprised PBMCs, sampled around atezolizumab (anti-PD-L1) treatment. The receptors stem from a man in his 60s with urothelial cancer.

This clone was counted a few times. The chain employs TRBV2 and TRBJ2-3; 10 bases are a match to TRBD1. Germline assignment: CDR1 SNHLY and CDR2 FYNNEI. This CDR3 has 15 residues. With 7 bases clipped from V and 4 bases from J, the junction kept 8 bases outside the gene matches. Here the CDR3 reads CASNDGQGVADTQYF. The CDR3 DNA sequence: TGTGCCAGCAACGATGGACAGGGGGTTGCAGATACGCAGTATTTT.

CDR3 in DNA: TGTGCCATCAGTGAGAGGACAGGGACCTACACTGAAGCTTTCTTT. Its translation is CAISERTGTYTEAFF. This chain uses TRBV10-3 with TRBJ1-1; TRBD1 aligns across 8 bases. Germline CDR1 ENHRY, CDR2 SYGVKD. V lost 2 bases and J lost 3; bases outside the gene matches: 5. This CDR3 is built from 15 residues.

This chain uses TRBV29-1 with TRBJ2-7; D unclear. This CDR3 is built from 11 residues. V was cut by 2 bases and J by 1 base, with 3 bases left in between. Germline-derived CDR1 and CDR2 are SQVTM and ANQGSEA. CDR3 DNA: TGCAGCGTTGAACAGTCCTACGAGCAGTACTTC. Its protein product is CSVEQSYEQYF.

The rearrangement joins TRBV9 to TRBJ1-1, with D perhaps matching TRBD1 (5 bases). CDR3 length: 14 residues. Trimming left V 1 base short and J 0 bases short, with 7 bases between. CDR1 and CDR2 from the germline V gene are SGDLS and YYNGEE. The CDR3: CASSVRQMNTEAFF. DNA for the CDR3: TGTGCCAGCAGCGTAAGACAGATGAACACTGAAGCTTTCTTT.

The CDR3 sequence is CASGLAGGPETQYF. The CDR3 region has the DNA TGTGCCTCCGGACTAGCGGGGGGGCCAGAGACCCAGTACTTC. The V call is TRBV30, the J call TRBJ2-5, with 15 positions matching TRBD2. After removal of 7 bases from V and 4 bases from J, the junction contained 4 bases not matched to a gene. CDR1 and CDR2 (germline): GTSNPN, SVGIG (reference sequence). The CDR3 is 14 amino acids.